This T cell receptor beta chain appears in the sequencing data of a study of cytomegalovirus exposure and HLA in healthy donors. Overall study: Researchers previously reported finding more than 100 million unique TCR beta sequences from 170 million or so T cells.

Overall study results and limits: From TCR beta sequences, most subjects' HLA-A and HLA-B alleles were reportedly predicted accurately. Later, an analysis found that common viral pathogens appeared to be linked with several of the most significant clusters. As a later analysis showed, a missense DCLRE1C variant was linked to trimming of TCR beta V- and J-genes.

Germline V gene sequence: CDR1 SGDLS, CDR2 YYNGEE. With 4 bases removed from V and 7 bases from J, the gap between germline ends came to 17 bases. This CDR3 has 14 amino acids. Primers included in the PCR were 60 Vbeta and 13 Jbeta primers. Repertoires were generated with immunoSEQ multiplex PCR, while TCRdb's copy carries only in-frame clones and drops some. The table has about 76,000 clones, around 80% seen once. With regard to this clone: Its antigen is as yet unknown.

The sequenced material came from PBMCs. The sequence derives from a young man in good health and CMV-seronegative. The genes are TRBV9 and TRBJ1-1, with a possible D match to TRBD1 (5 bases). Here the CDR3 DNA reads TGTGCCAGCAGCCCAAACTTAGGGGAGGTTGAAGCTTTCTTT. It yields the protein CASSPNLGEVEAFF.